This T cell receptor (beta chain) was retrieved from a study of T cell repertoires in cytomegalovirus infection (dated by TCRdb to between 2018 and 2020). About the full investigation: The HLA type of each donor mattered for the analysis, because public TCR beta signatures pointed to carriage of CMV infection along with the matching HLA type. What the authors observed across the whole study: Carriers of CMV infection plus the relevant HLA type were discriminated by the cumulative frequency of public TCR beta family members in the study cohort and in an independent roughly 370-donor cohort. The ex vivo response was dominated by HLA-C-restricted CMV-specific TCR beta clonotypes, which also provided the single most frequent clonotype in two of eight donors.

To note about this clonotype: Its binding antigen is unknown. No per-base quality is available; no much larger clone lies one base away.

The run used an Illumina HiSeq 1500. TCRdb trimmed the raw reads at Q25, called clones with MiXCR and kept productive beta chains. A single entry per CDR3 protein holds the most common genes and DNA from its merged rows. The sample profile shows 510,000 or so distinct CDR3 sequences; about 30% of them were found once. In total, the top ten clones hold about 12% of the sample. Sequences SGHTA (CDR1) and FQGNSA (CDR2) are obtained from the germline V gene. The CDR3 contains 15 residues, cysteine and phenylalanine counted. The sequence is cut down to CDR3 DNA, 45 bases in frame from base 1. V drops 2 bases and J drops 1 base, leaving 11 bases in between.

Recombination linked TRBV7-2 to TRBJ1-1; the D gene is not confidently resolved. The clonotype originates from a human donor in good health (CMV status not recorded). Some clones in this sample may be carry-over from other donors' samples. The sample taken for sequencing was PBMCs. In nucleotide form, the sequence is TGTGCCAGCAGCTTAATTGCGGTTTCGAACACTGAAGCTTTCTTT. This translates into CASSLIAVSNTEAFF.